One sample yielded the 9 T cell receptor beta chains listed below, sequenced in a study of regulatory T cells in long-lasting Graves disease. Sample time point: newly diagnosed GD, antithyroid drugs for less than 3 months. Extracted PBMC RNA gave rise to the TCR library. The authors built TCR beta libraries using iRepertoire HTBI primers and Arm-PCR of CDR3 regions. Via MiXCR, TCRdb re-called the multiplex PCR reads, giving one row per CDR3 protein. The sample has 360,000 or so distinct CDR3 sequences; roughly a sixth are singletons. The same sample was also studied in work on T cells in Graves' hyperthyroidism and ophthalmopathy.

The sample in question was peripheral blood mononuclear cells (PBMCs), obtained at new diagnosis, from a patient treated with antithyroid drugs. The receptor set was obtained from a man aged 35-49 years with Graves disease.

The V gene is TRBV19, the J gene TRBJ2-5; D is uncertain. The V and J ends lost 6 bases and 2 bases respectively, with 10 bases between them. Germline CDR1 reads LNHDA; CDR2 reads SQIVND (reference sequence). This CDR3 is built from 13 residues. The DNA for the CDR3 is TGTGCCAGTAGCCAGCAGAGACAAGAGACCCAGTACTTC. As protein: CASSQQRQETQYF.

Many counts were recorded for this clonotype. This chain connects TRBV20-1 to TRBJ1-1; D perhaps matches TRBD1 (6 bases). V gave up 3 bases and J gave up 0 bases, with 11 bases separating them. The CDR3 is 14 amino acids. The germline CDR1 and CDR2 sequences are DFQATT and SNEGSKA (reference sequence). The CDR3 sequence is CSASWGPLNTEAFF. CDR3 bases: TGCAGTGCTAGTTGGGGGCCGTTGAACACTGAAGCTTTCTTT.

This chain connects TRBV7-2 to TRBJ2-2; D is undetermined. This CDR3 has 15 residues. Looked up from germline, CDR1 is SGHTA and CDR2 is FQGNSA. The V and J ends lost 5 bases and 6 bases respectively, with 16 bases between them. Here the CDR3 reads CASSPGRASAGELFF. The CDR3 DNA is TGTGCCAGCAGCCCCGGGCGCGCTTCCGCCGGGGAGCTGTTTTTT.

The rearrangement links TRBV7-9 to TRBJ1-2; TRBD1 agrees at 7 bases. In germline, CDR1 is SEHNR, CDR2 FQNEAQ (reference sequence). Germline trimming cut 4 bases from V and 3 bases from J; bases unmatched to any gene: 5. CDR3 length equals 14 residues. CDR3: CASSSLGTDYGYTF. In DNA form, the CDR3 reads TGTGCCAGCAGCTCACTCGGGACAGACTATGGCTACACCTTC.

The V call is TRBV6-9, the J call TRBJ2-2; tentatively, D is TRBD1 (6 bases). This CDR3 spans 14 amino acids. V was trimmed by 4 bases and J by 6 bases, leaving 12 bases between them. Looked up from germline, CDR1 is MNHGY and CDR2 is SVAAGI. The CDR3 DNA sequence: TGTGCCAGCAGTTTATACAGGGTCGCCGGGGAGCTGTTTTTT. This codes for CASSLYRVAGELFF.

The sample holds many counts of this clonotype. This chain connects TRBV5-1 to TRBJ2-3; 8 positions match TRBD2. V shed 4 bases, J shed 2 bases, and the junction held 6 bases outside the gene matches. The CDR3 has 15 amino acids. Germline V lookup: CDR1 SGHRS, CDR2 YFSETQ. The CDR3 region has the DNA TGCGCCAGCAGCCCCCCGCGGGGGGACACAGATACGCAGTATTTT. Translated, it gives CASSPPRGDTDTQYF.

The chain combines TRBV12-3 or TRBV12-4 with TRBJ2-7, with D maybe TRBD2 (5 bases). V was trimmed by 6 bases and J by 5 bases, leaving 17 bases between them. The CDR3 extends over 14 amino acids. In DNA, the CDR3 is TGTGCCAGCAGAAGGGCAGCGGTTTCGAACGAGCAGTACTTC. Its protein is CASRRAAVSNEQYF.

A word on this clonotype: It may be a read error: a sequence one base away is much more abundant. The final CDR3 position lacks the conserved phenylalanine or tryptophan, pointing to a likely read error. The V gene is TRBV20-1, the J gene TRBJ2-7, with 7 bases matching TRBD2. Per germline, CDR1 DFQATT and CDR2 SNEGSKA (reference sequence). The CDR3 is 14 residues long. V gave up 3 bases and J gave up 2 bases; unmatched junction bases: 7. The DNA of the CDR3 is TGCAGTGCTAGTAGCGGGCGGAGAGCCTACGAGCAGTACCTC. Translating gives CSASSGRRAYEQYL.

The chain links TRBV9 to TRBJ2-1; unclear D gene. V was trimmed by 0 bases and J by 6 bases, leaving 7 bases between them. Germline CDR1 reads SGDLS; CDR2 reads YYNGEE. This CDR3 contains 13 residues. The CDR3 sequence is CASSVDSSNEQFF. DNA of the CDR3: TGTGCCAGCAGCGTAGACAGCTCCAATGAGCAGTTCTTC.